These T cell receptor beta chains were read from a single sample in a study of a mutant IDH1 vaccine in newly diagnosed glioma. These receptors' antigens are unknown. Clones were sequenced by immunoSEQ multiplex PCR, and TCRdb holds only the in-frame ones, with some missing. The sample includes around 40,000 clones, approximately 85% of them seen just once. The starting material was PBMCs, obtained from a glioma patient whose treatment included an IDH1 peptide vaccine. Receptors were obtained from a man in his forties with glioma. CDR3s include the opening cysteine and the closing phenylalanine or tryptophan. A D gene is named only where the DNA matches it firmly. Rows give clone size only sometimes, using once, few, many, or a class for an expanded clone.

V	J	D	size	CDR3	DNA
TRBV14	TRBJ2-3	.	.	CASSPLAVGTDTQYF	TGTGCCAGCAGCCCATTAGCAGTGGGCACAGATACGCAGTATTTT
TRBV18	TRBJ1-1	TRBD1	.	CASSAKGTDTEAFF	TGTGCCAGCTCCGCCAAGGGGACAGACACTGAAGCTTTCTTT
TRBV18	TRBJ2-1	TRBD2	.	CASSPPGLAGVNEQFF	TGTGCCAGCTCACCCCCGGGACTAGCGGGAGTCAATGAGCAGTTCTTC
TRBV14	TRBJ2-7	.	.	CASSHGGEQYF	TGTGCCAGCAGCCATGGGGGCGAGCAGTACTTC
TRBV5-1	TRBJ2-2	.	.	CASMIRPNTGELFF	TGCGCCAGCATGATTAGACCGAACACCGGGGAGCTGTTTTTT
TRBV5-1	TRBJ2-1	TRBD1	.	CASSLGQGYNEQFF	TGCGCCAGCAGCTTGGGACAGGGCTACAATGAGCAGTTCTTC
TRBV19	TRBJ2-5	TRBD2	.	CASQKTSGWQETQYF	TGTGCCAGTCAGAAGACTAGCGGGTGGCAAGAGACCCAGTACTTC
TRBV7-2	TRBJ2-7	.	once	CASSSRGASYEQYF	TGTGCCAGCAGCTCCAGGGGGGCCTCCTACGAGCAGTACTTC
TRBV19	TRBJ2-7	.	.	CASRLGTSPSYEQYF	TGTGCCAGTAGGTTAGGGACATCGCCATCCTACGAGCAGTACTTC
TRBV27	TRBJ1-2	.	once	CASSLSGVGGYTF	TGTGCCAGCAGTTTATCCGGGGTCGGGGGCTACACCTTC
TRBV5-1	TRBJ2-1	.	.	CASSLTHNEQFF	TGCGCCAGCAGCCTAACCCACAATGAGCAGTTCTTC
TRBV5-1	TRBJ2-5	.	once	CASSLRPGHQETQYF	TGCGCCAGCAGCTTGAGGCCAGGGCATCAAGAGACCCAGTACTTC
TRBV11-2	TRBJ2-3	.	.	CASSIGVHTQYF	TGTGCCAGCAGCATTGGGGTCCATACGCAGTATTTT
TRBV19	TRBJ2-1	TRBD2	.	CASSIDALAGATEQFF	TGTGCCAGTAGTATAGATGCGCTAGCGGGAGCAACTGAGCAGTTCTTC
TRBV4-3	TRBJ2-2	TRBD1	.	CASSQPYRGQAGELFF	TGCGCCAGCAGCCAACCTTACAGGGGGCAGGCCGGGGAGCTGTTTTTT
TRBV6-4	TRBJ2-1	.	.	CASSDSSSQRYNEQFF	TGTGCCAGCAGTGACTCGAGCTCCCAGCGCTACAATGAGCAGTTCTTC
TRBV5-4	TRBJ2-1	TRBD1	once	CASSPGQGSYNEQFF	TGTGCCAGCAGCCCCGGACAGGGCTCCTACAATGAGCAGTTCTTC
TRBV9	TRBJ2-7	.	.	CASSVVFLAPVTYEQYF	TGTGCCAGCAGCGTAGTTTTTCTAGCCCCCGTCACCTACGAGCAGTACTTC
TRBV7-3	TRBJ2-6	.	.	CASSFRAAGANVLTF	TGTGCCAGCAGCTTCAGGGCCGCTGGGGCCAACGTCCTGACTTTC
TRBV5-1	TRBJ2-5	.	.	CASSLVPNQETQYF	TGCGCCAGCAGCTTGGTCCCGAACCAAGAGACCCAGTACTTC
TRBV4-1	TRBJ2-7	.	.	CASSQVTGEKQYF	TGCGCCAGCAGCCAAGTCACAGGTGAGAAGCAGTACTTC
TRBV28	TRBJ1-2	.	once	CASSFAGDYGYTF	TGTGCCAGCAGTTTTGCGGGTGACTATGGCTACACCTTC
TRBV18	TRBJ1-1	.	.	CASSPTGSTEAFF	TGTGCCAGCTCACCTACAGGGTCAACTGAAGCTTTCTTT
TRBV6-5	TRBJ2-5	TRBD2	.	CASSYTGLAETQYF	TGTGCCAGCAGTTACACGGGACTAGCGGAGACCCAGTACTTC
TRBV19	TRBJ2-7	TRBD2	.	CASSIDLGGRGYEQYF	TGTGCCAGTAGTATAGATCTCGGCGGGAGGGGGTACGAGCAGTACTTC
TRBV5-5	TRBJ2-3	.	.	CASSLRDGDTQYF	TGTGCCAGCAGCTTGCGAGACGGTGATACGCAGTATTTT
TRBV6-4	TRBJ2-6	.	.	CASSDRRPGANVLTF	TGTGCCAGCAGTGACCGGAGGCCCGGGGCCAACGTCCTGACTTTC
TRBV7-6	TRBJ2-1	TRBD2	.	CASSPRTSGNEQFF	TGTGCCAGCAGCCCTAGGACTAGCGGCAATGAGCAGTTCTTC
TRBV4-3	TRBJ2-7	TRBD2	.	CASSQRTGTSGSSAYEQYF	TGCGCCAGCAGCCAACGTACCGGGACTAGCGGGAGTAGCGCCTACGAGCAGTACTTC
TRBV9	TRBJ2-3	.	few	CASNVYGGGGNTQYF	TGTGCCAGCAACGTATATGGAGGGGGCGGGAATACGCAGTATTTT
TRBV5-4	TRBJ1-1	.	.	CASSFAGRWGAFF	TGTGCCAGCAGCTTCGCAGGGAGGTGGGGAGCTTTCTTT
TRBV6-5	TRBJ2-1	TRBD1	.	CASSLDRENEQFF	TGTGCCAGCAGCCTGGACAGGGAAAATGAGCAGTTCTTC
TRBV5-1	TRBJ2-1	.	few	CASSLDPDSNEQFF	TGCGCCAGCAGCTTGGATCCGGATTCCAATGAGCAGTTCTTC
TRBV2	TRBJ2-7	.	.	CASSKDSPREQYF	TGTGCCAGCAGTAAAGACAGCCCTAGAGAGCAGTACTTC
TRBV28	TRBJ1-2	.	.	CASSFARALDGYTF	TGTGCCAGCAGCTTTGCCCGGGCCTTGGATGGCTACACCTTC
TRBV10-2	TRBJ2-5	.	.	CASSEFVAGQETQYF	TGCGCCAGCAGTGAGTTCGTTGCGGGCCAAGAGACCCAGTACTTC
TRBV19	TRBJ1-2	.	.	CASSTAGGDYGYTF	TGTGCCAGTAGTACCGCAGGAGGGGACTATGGCTACACCTTC
TRBV4-3	TRBJ1-2	.	once	CASSQEADSLYGYTF	TGCGCCAGCAGCCAAGAGGCGGACTCACTCTATGGCTACACCTTC
TRBV7-3	TRBJ2-7	TRBD2	.	CASSLGAGIYEQYF	TGTGCCAGCAGCTTAGGAGCGGGGATCTACGAGCAGTACTTC
TRBV19	TRBJ2-7	.	.	CASSIGEGAYEQYF	TGTGCCAGTAGTATCGGGGAGGGGGCCTACGAGCAGTACTTC
TRBV19	TRBJ2-7	.	.	CASSLQTSSYEQYF	TGTGCCAGTAGCTTACAAACTTCCTCCTACGAGCAGTACTTC
TRBV7-6	TRBJ2-7	.	.	CASSLGSGYEQYF	TGTGCCAGCAGCTTAGGATCGGGCTACGAGCAGTACTTC